The clone carrying this TCR beta chain appeared a single time. Its antigen is not identified. The sample originates from a study of cytomegalovirus exposure and HLA in healthy donors. General study findings and limits: The HLA-A and HLA-B alleles of most subjects were reportedly predicted accurately from TCR beta sequences.

CDR1 and CDR2 from the germline V gene are SGHTS and YDEGEE. The J segment lost 5 bases and the V segment lost 3 bases, leaving 7 bases of the junction unmatched. The CDR3 consists of 16 residues. PCR used 60 Vbeta primers and 13 Jbeta primers. Profiled with immunoSEQ multiplex PCR; TCRdb holds only in-frame clones, not every one. The repertoire holds some 190,000 clones, with 82% as singletons. This clonotype was sampled from a man aged 40-49 years in good health and CMV-seronegative. The sequencing input was PBMCs. The V call is TRBV5-8, the J call TRBJ2-2, with TRBD1 matching over 10 bases. The CDR3 nucleotides are TGTGCCAGCAGCTATAGACAGGGGGCCAGAACCGGGGAGCTGTTTTTT. As protein: CASSYRQGARTGELFF.